The source of this T cell receptor beta chain is a study of T-cell reconstitution after alpha-beta-depleted transplantation in children. In its sample, this clonotype is medium-sized. Unique molecular identifiers were incorporated when the TCRbeta library was constructed. TCRdb reprocessed the PCR reads via MiXCR and lists one record per CDR3 protein. There are 29,000 or so distinct CDR3 sequences in the sample; about 5.8% occur only once, and around 7% lies in the top ten. CDR1 and CDR2 from the germline V gene are LNHNV and YYDKDF (reference sequence). V lost 4 bases, J lost 8 bases, and 15 bases lay in between. This CDR3 has 15 amino acids.

This material consisted of PBMCs, mostly from graft donor cells, taken 180 days after TCRalphabeta/CD19-depleted stem cell transplant. The sequence came from a male patient younger than 18 who had a stem cell transplant for acute myeloid leukemia, so the T cells may come from the graft donor. This chain connects TRBV15 to TRBJ1-6; unclear D gene. The CDR3 sequence is CATSKGILADSPLHF. The CDR3 coding sequence is TGTGCCACCAGCAAAGGGATCCTGGCGGATTCACCCCTCCACTTT.